Listed below are T cell receptor beta chains from one sample, sequenced in a study of response to subunit inactivated influenza vaccine. TCRdb fed the RT-PCR reads into MiXCR, producing one record per CDR3 protein. Of around 570,000 distinct CDR3 sequences listed, about 11% are singletons. The same specimen was also included in a second study, on T cells expressing NK-cell markers.

The sample was PBMCs from blood, taken on the day of vaccination. These receptors all come from a man between 50 and 59 years old who received an inactivated influenza vaccine. Each CDR3 is given with its conserved first and last residue. The D gene is left open where the match is weak. Only some rows state a clone size, as once, few, many or a class for expanded clones.

TRBV28	few	NA	TRBJ2-6	TGTGCCAGCACCGTAGGGGGAACTATAGCCAACGTCCTGACTTTC	CASTVGGTIANVLTF
TRBV11-3	few	TRBD2	TRBJ2-1	TGTGCCAGCAGCTTAGGGGCTAGCGGGAGCAATGAGCAGTTCTTC	CASSLGASGSNEQFF
TRBV7-9	NA	NA	TRBJ2-5	TGTGCCAGCAGCTTTTCGGGGAAACTGGGCAAAGAGACCCAGTACTTC	CASSFSGKLGKETQYF
TRBV29-1	NA	TRBD1	TRBJ2-3	TGCAGCGACCGGACAGGGCCCGATACGCAGTATTTT	CSDRTGPDTQYF
TRBV29-1	many	NA	TRBJ2-5	TGCAGCGGGGGAGGGGGACAGGTGGAGACCCAGTACTTC	CSGGGGQVETQYF
TRBV20-1	few	NA	TRBJ2-3	TGCAGTGCTCCGGGGACCTTTGGGGATACGCAGTATTTT	CSAPGTFGDTQYF
TRBV24-1	NA	TRBD2	TRBJ2-7	TGTGCCACCAGTGACCCCGGGACTAGCGCCGAGCAGTACTTC	CATSDPGTSAEQYF
TRBV6-1	NA	NA	TRBJ1-6	TGTGCCAGCAGTACCACGGGAGCTACAGTTAATTCACCCCTCCACTTT	CASSTTGATVNSPLHF
TRBV18	few	NA	TRBJ2-2	TGTGCCAGCTCACTCATGACGGACACCGGGGAGCTGTTTTTT	CASSLMTDTGELFF
TRBV12-3/TRBV12-4	few	TRBD1	TRBJ2-3	TGTGCCAGCAGTTTAGCGACAGGGGCTTTTCGAGATACGCAGTATTTT	CASSLATGAFRDTQYF
TRBV4-3	NA	NA	TRBJ1-5	TGCGCCAGCAGCCAAGATAGAGGGATCAATCAGCCCCAGCATTTT	CASSQDRGINQPQHF
TRBV3-1	few	NA	TRBJ2-7	TGTGCCAGCAGCCAAGACTATCAGGGACGGATCTACGAGCAGTACTTC	CASSQDYQGRIYEQYF
TRBV6-5	NA	NA	TRBJ1-2	TGTGCCAGCAGTTACTCGGGACACGTAGGGGGCTACACCTTC	CASSYSGHVGGYTF
TRBV12-3/TRBV12-4	few	TRBD1	TRBJ2-7	TGTGCCAGCAGTTTAGGGGACAGAATTTCCGAGCAGTACTTC	CASSLGDRISEQYF
TRBV12-3/TRBV12-4	many	NA	TRBJ2-2	TGTGCCAGCAGAGGAGTGAACGGGGAGCTGTTTTTT	CASRGVNGELFF
TRBV4-1	many	NA	TRBJ1-1	TGCGCCAGCAGCCAGCCCGGGACCCCTGAAGCTTTCTTT	CASSQPGTPEAFF
TRBV5-1	few	NA	TRBJ2-1	TGCGCCAGCAGCTTGGTCGCGGGTGAAGAGCAGTTCTTC	CASSLVAGEEQFF
TRBV28	few	NA	TRBJ2-7	TGTGCCAGCAGTTGGGCGGGGTCAGGGTTTCATTCCTACGAGCAGTACTTC	CASSWAGSGFHSYEQYF
TRBV7-8	many	TRBD2	TRBJ2-1	TGTGCCAGCAGCTTGCTAGCGGGAGCCCTCTACAATGAGCAGTTCTTC	CASSLLAGALYNEQFF
TRBV6-5	NA	TRBD1	TRBJ2-1	TGTGCCAGCAGTTCCCCCGGGACAGCGGACAATGAGCAGTTCTTC	CASSSPGTADNEQFF
TRBV13	NA	NA	TRBJ2-2	TGTGCCAGCAGCCAAATTCGGGGATTCGGCGGGGAGCTGTTTTTT	CASSQIRGFGGELFF
TRBV11-2	NA	NA	TRBJ2-5	TGTGCCAGCAGCTCCGGTCACCAAGAGACCCAGTACTTC	CASSSGHQETQYF
TRBV20-1	NA	NA	TRBJ1-1	TGCAGTGCTAGAGATCTCTCGGGACGAGTCGAAGCTTTCTTT	CSARDLSGRVEAFF
TRBV7-2	few	TRBD2	TRBJ2-1	TGTGCCAGCAGCTTAGGAGGACTAGGAACGTCAAATGAGCAGTTCTTC	CASSLGGLGTSNEQFF
TRBV20-1	NA	TRBD2	TRBJ2-1	TGCAGTGCTCCGAGCGGGAGGCTCTACAATGAGCAGTTCTTC	CSAPSGRLYNEQFF
TRBV6-1	NA	NA	TRBJ2-5	TGTGCCAGCGGACACAGGGGGGGTAGGGAGACCCAGTACTTC	CASGHRGGRETQYF
TRBV12-3/TRBV12-4	NA	TRBD1	TRBJ2-7	TGTGCCAGCAGTTTAAGGTACTTAGGACAGGGTTCCTACGAGCAGTACTTC	CASSLRYLGQGSYEQYF
TRBV12-3/TRBV12-4	once	TRBD2	TRBJ2-3	TGTGCCAGCAGAAAAGCGGGATTAACAGATACGCAGTATTTT	CASRKAGLTDTQYF
TRBV29-1	many	TRBD1	TRBJ2-2	TGCAGCGTCTCTTTTACAGGGGATGGCGGGGAGCTGTTTTTT	CSVSFTGDGGELFF
TRBV5-5	NA	NA	TRBJ2-1	TGTGCCAGCAGCCGGCGGGGAGATAGCTCCTACAATGAGCAGTTCTTC	CASSRRGDSSYNEQFF
TRBV5-1	NA	NA	TRBJ2-3	TGCGCCAGCAGACGGGGGCCTGAAGTCGATACGCAGTATTTT	CASRRGPEVDTQYF
TRBV3-1	few	NA	TRBJ2-7	TGTGCCAGCAGCCGGATGGGACTCCATCAGAATTACGAGCAGTACTTC	CASSRMGLHQNYEQYF